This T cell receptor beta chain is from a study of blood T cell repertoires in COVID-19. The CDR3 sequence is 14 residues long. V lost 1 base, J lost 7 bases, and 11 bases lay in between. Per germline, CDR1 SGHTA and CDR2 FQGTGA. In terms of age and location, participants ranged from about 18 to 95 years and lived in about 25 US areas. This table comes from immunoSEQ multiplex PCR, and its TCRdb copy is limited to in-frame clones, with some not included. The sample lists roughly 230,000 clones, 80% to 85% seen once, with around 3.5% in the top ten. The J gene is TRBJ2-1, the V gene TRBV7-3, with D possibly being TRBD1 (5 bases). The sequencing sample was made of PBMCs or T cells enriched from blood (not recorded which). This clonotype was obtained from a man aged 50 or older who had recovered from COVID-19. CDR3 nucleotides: TGTGCCAGCAGCTTAATACCGGACATAAATGAGCAGTTCTTC. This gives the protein CASSLIPDINEQFF.